This T cell receptor beta chain comes out of a study of blood T cell repertoires in COVID-19 (dated by TCRdb to 2020 to 2021). General notes on the study: Samples from collaborators originated in the United States, Italy and Spain and spanned both the acute and convalescent phases of COVID-19. The material from the prospective study consisted of cDNA or gDNA derived from T cells, B-cell-depleted T cells, or PBMCs. The samples were drawn from two sources: the first 160 participants of the ongoing ImmuneRACE study, and 1,000 to 1,500 subjects contributed by 6 global collaborators. A de-identified subject ID, COVID-19 status, age in years and sex were almost always included in the sample metadata. A freely available public database, intended as a resource for researchers studying the immune response to SARS-CoV-2, is where the repertoires were released. Subjects who had been exposed to COVID-19, were actively infected with it, or had recovered from it provided the deeply sampled blood TCRbeta repertoires that made up the dataset. Where available, HLA class I and class II types were taken from metadata supplied by the sample provider and were not determined by assay-based typing. General findings and caveats noted by the study authors: The amount of clinical and demographic metadata varied by source and participant and was provided uncurated.

Each collaborating institution followed its own protocols to collect whole blood in K2EDTA tubes. For TCRbeta analysis, collaborator samples were shipped as frozen whole blood, as isolated PBMCs, or as DNA extracted from either sample type. TCRbeta CDR3 regions were amplified from genomic DNA using the immunoSEQ Assay, a bias-controlled multiplex PCR. The study's processing was this. Within the assay, amplification of reference gene primers was used to estimate how many nucleated cells each sample contained. To quantify the absolute abundance of each unique TCRbeta CDR3 rearrangement, sequence reads were collapsed and filtered. For each sample, productive Simpson clonality was calculated as the square root of Simpson's diversity index across productive rearrangements. TCRdb mirrors the immuneACCESS table, restricted to in-frame sequences. Some clones are absent from its copies; in checked studies, under half trace to an unresolved V gene, and the reason for the others is unknown. V and J calls and clone size are as listed in that table; D and trimming were resolved from the DNA. This sample gives about 210,000 clones in total; around 80% of them show up just once. About 9% of the sample is held by the ten biggest clonotypes.

Spanning cysteine to valine, the CDR3 consists of 14 amino acids. Just the 42-base CDR3 DNA is kept, in frame starting at base 1. This clone was observed a single time. The antigen it recognizes is unknown. Nothing much larger sits one base from this clone, and base qualities are not available. This clonotype was obtained from a man aged 50-59 years with active or convalescent COVID-19. The specimen sequenced was peripheral blood. The chain is encoded by TRBV12-2 joined to TRBJ2-7; the table calls TRBD1, which could not be checked here. TRBV12-2 is designated a pseudogene. The CDR3 sequence is CASRFGTGWYEQYV. The DNA sequence reads TGTGCAAGTCGCTTCGGGACAGGGTGGTACGAGCAGTACGTC.